This entry features one T cell receptor beta chain sequence. After removal of 6 bases from V and 2 bases from J, the junction contained 9 bases not matched to a gene. This CDR3 region has 16 residues. CDR1 and CDR2 (germline): MNHNY, SVGAGI (reference sequence). This sample is drawn from a study of blood T cell repertoires in COVID-19. Generated by immunoSEQ multiplex PCR, the TCRdb table keeps only in-frame clones and is missing some. There are some 250,000 clones in the sample; around three quarters occur only once, and about 3.5% lies in the top ten. Input material: peripheral blood. The rearrangement joins TRBV6-6 to TRBJ1-3; TRBD1 matches at 8 bases. This receptor was identified in a woman aged 80 or older with acute or convalescent COVID-19. In DNA, the CDR3 is TGTGCCAGCAGAGATTACAGGGGGATAGCTGGAAACACCATATATTTT. Translation: CASRDYRGIAGNTIYF.